Shown below are 20 T cell receptor beta chains from a single sample sequenced in a study of beta chain features in type 1 diabetes. What was sequenced were expressed TCRB transcripts, since all of the isolated RNA had been reverse transcribed. Measured with immunoSEQ multiplex PCR; TCRdb has only the in-frame clones, and not every one. The table records 900,000 or so clones, 17% of them present only once. Sequencing used naive CD4+ T cells from blood. The receptors originated from a woman under 30 in good health.

This sequence joins TRBV28 and TRBJ2-7; D may be TRBD1 (6 bases). This CDR3 has 15 amino acids. The germline V gene has CDR1 MDHEN and CDR2 SYDVKM. The V end lost 5 bases, the J end lost 2 bases, and 16 bases lay between the germline ends. The DNA of the CDR3 is TGTGCCAGCAGTAACCCCGAGGCAGGGGCCTACGAGCAGTACTTC. Amino acid sequence: CASSNPEAGAYEQYF.

V and J are TRBV4-1 and TRBJ2-1; D unclear. This CDR3 contains 15 residues. Germline lookup yields CDR1 MGHRA and CDR2 YSYEKL. V was cut by 1 base and J by 3 bases, with 10 bases left in between. CDR3 nucleotide sequence: TGCGCCAGCAGCCAAGGATTCCAGGTCTACAATGAGCAGTTCTTC. It codes for CASSQGFQVYNEQFF.

This clone came up a few times. The J gene is TRBJ2-7, the V gene TRBV28; weak D call: TRBD1 (6 bases). Per germline, CDR1 MDHEN and CDR2 SYDVKM. The CDR3 extends over 16 amino acids. The V gene lost 1 base and the J gene lost 1 base, with 14 bases spanning the gap. The CDR3 spells CASSLLGAGVSYEQYF. Here the CDR3 DNA reads TGTGCCAGCAGTTTATTAGGGGCAGGGGTTTCCTACGAGCAGTACTTC.

The CDR3 DNA reads TGTGCCAGCAGCCGAAAGGGAGACCGCTCCTACAATGAGCAGTTCTTC. It encodes CASSRKGDRSYNEQFF. This rearrangement joins TRBV7-2 to TRBJ2-1; a weak D match, TRBD2 (5 bases). The CDR3 has 16 residues. The germline V gene has CDR1 SGHTA and CDR2 FQGNSA. V lost 5 bases and J lost 0, with 14 bases in between.

This chain joins TRBV19 and TRBJ2-3; the match to TRBD2 covers 7 bases. V lost 10 bases and J lost 6; bases outside the gene matches: 13. The CDR3 loop spans 14 amino acids. Germline lookup yields CDR1 LNHDA and CDR2 SQIVND (reference sequence). This CDR3 reads CATKDYGGSDTQYF. Here the CDR3 DNA reads TGTGCCACCAAGGACTATGGCGGGAGTGATACGCAGTATTTT. Together with reference TRBV19 and TRBJ2-3, the CDR3 gives the full variable domain: DGGITQSPKYLFRKEGQNVTLSCEQNLNHDAMYWYRQDPGQGLRLIYYSQIVNDFQKGDIAEGYSVSREKKESFPLTVTSAQKNPTAFYLCATKDYGGSDTQYFGPGTRLTVL.

This chain links TRBV5-1 with TRBJ1-3, with D maybe TRBD1 (5 bases). V was pared by 0 bases and J by 0 bases, with 10 bases between. CDR3 size: 16 residues. CDR1 and CDR2 from the germline V gene are SGHRS and YFSETQ. CDR3: CASSLDRLVSGNTIYF. Here the CDR3 DNA reads TGCGCCAGCAGCTTGGACAGGCTCGTCTCTGGAAACACCATATATTTT.

This clone was seen a handful of times. This chain uses TRBV14 with TRBJ1-4; unclear D gene. The CDR3 runs to 17 residues. Germline V gene data show CDR1 as SGHDN and CDR2 as FVKESK. Trimming cost V 4 bases and J 4 bases, with 19 bases left between them. The CDR3 nucleotides read TGTGCCAGCAGCCTCCCGCCTCCAGCTGGCCGTAATGAAAAACTGTTTTTT. Amino acids: CASSLPPPAGRNEKLFF. The complete variable domain, with remaining parts taken from reference TRBV14 and TRBJ1-4, reads EAGVTQFPSHSVIEKGQTVTLRCDPISGHDNLYWYRRVMGKEIKFLLHFVKESKQDESGMPNNRFLAERTGGTYSTLKVQPAELEDSGVYFCASSLPPPAGRNEKLFFGSGTQLSVL.

The chain combines TRBV4-3 with TRBJ2-1; D gene unclear. Germline V gives CDR1 LGHNA, CDR2 YSLEER. The CDR3 extends over 16 amino acids. The ends were cut back, 3 bases at V and 1 base at J, with 13 bases in the middle. The CDR3 reads CASSHLSRGSYNEQFF. The CDR3 region has the DNA TGCGCCAGCAGCCATTTAAGCCGTGGGTCCTACAATGAGCAGTTCTTC.

The rearrangement uses TRBV7-2 and TRBJ2-5, with TRBD2 identical over 10 bases. Looked up from germline, CDR1 is SGHTA and CDR2 is FQGNSA. The CDR3 sequence is 16 residues long. V trimming: 1 base; J trimming: 5 bases; junction bases outside the gene matches: 7. Here the CDR3 reads CASSLGALAGVETQYF. The CDR3 coding sequence is TGTGCCAGCAGCTTAGGGGCCCTAGCGGGAGTCGAGACCCAGTACTTC.

This clone was observed a few times. The V call is TRBV20-1, the J call TRBJ2-7; D gene ambiguous. The CDR3 consists of 11 residues. The germline V gene has CDR1 DFQATT and CDR2 SNEGSKA (reference sequence). Trimming removed 4 bases from V and 6 bases from J, with 10 bases in between. The CDR3: CSAKFASEQYF. Written as DNA, the CDR3 is TGCAGTGCTAAGTTTGCGAGCGAGCAGTACTTC.

This clone has only a few counts. The chain joins TRBV5-1 to TRBJ1-1; D possibly corresponds to TRBD1 (5 bases). This CDR3 contains 21 residues. Trimming took 0 bases from V and 4 from J, leaving 31 bases between them. Germline V gives CDR1 SGHRS, CDR2 YFSETQ. The CDR3 coding sequence is TGCGCCAGCAGCTTGGGTACCCAACCTGCGACAGCACCTAGAGGAGGCACTGAAGCTTTCTTT. Translating it yields CASSLGTQPATAPRGGTEAFF.

The V gene is TRBV7-9, the J gene TRBJ2-5; TRBD1 matches 9 bases. The CDR3 length is 16 residues. Germline V gene sequence: CDR1 SEHNR, CDR2 FQNEAQ (reference sequence). V dropped 5 bases and J dropped 4; count of bases not matched to a gene: 11. The CDR3 region has the DNA TGTGCCAGCAGCGCCGGGACAGGGTGGTCCTCAGAGACCCAGTACTTC. It codes for CASSAGTGWSSETQYF. Filled out from reference TRBV7-9 and TRBJ2-5, the complete variable domain reads DTGVSQNPRHKITKRGQNVTFRCDPISEHNRLYWYRQTLGQGPEFLTYFQNEAQLEKSRLLSDRFSAERPKGSFSTLEIQRTEQGDSAMYLCASSAGTGWSSETQYFGPGTRLLVL.

The chain combines TRBV5-4 with TRBJ2-5, with a weak D call TRBD1 (6 bases). The length of the CDR3 is 13 residues. Trimming left V 4 bases short and J 5 bases short, with 12 bases between. Germline lookup yields CDR1 SGHNT and CDR2 YYREEE (reference sequence). The CDR3 nucleotides are TGTGCCAGCAGCCAACAGGGTTGGGAGACCCAGTACTTC. This codes for CASSQQGWETQYF.

This clone was detected a few times. The gene calls are TRBV7-2 and TRBJ1-1; no reliable D call. Trimming took 2 bases from V and 8 from J, leaving 15 bases between them. Germline CDR1 is SGHTA and CDR2 is FQGNSA. The CDR3 sequence is 14 residues long. The CDR3 DNA reads TGTGCCAGCAGCTTACCGAGGTTCGGGGAGGAAGCTTTCTTT. The encoded protein is CASSLPRFGEEAFF. The complete variable domain, with remaining parts taken from reference TRBV7-2 and TRBJ1-1, reads GAGVSQSPSNKVTEKGKDVELRCDPISGHTALYWYRQSLGQGLEFLIYFQGNSAPDKSGLPSDRFSAERTGGSVSTLTIQRTQQEDSAVYLCASSLPRFGEEAFFGQGTRLTVV.

The V and J genes are TRBV28 and TRBJ1-1, with D tentatively TRBD1 (5 bases). The CDR3 is made up of 15 amino acids. V lost 7 bases, J lost 1 base, and 16 bases lay in between. Germline V gene data show CDR1 as MDHEN and CDR2 as SYDVKM. The CDR3 coding sequence is TGTGCCAGCACCACTTACCGGGACGGGAACACTGAAGCTTTCTTT. Protein: CASTTYRDGNTEAFF.

The rearrangement uses TRBV11-2 and TRBJ2-2, with D unresolved. V was trimmed by 1 base and J by 3 bases, leaving 12 bases between them. The germline gives CDR1 SGHAT, CDR2 FQNNGV. CDR3 length equals 16 residues. The CDR3 sequence is CASSLVRWTDTGELFF. CDR3 DNA: TGTGCCAGCAGCTTAGTTAGGTGGACCGACACCGGGGAGCTGTTTTTT.

This clone was detected a few times. This chain joins TRBV6-5 and TRBJ2-7, with D maybe TRBD2 (6 bases). The CDR3 sequence is 14 residues long. CDR1 is MNHEY, CDR2 SVGAGI, per germline. V was shortened by 6 bases and J by 2 bases, with 14 bases between the two germline ends. In DNA form, the CDR3 reads TGTGCCAGCAGCCCCTACTCGGGAGCCTACGAGCAGTACTTC. It specifies CASSPYSGAYEQYF.

This clone was seen more than once but under ten times. The rearrangement uses TRBV6-7 and TRBJ1-5; D perhaps matches TRBD1 (6 bases). TRBV6-7 carries the ORF label, with uncertain function. This CDR3 comprises 16 residues. V lost 0 bases, J lost 6 bases, and 15 bases lay in between. The CDR3 DNA sequence: TGTGCCAGCAGTTACTCGTCCGGGACAAGGAGTCAGCCCCAGCATTTT. It specifies CASSYSSGTRSQPQHF.

The gene calls are TRBV28 and TRBJ1-2, with D possibly matching TRBD1 (5 bases). CDR1 is MDHEN, CDR2 SYDVKM, per germline. Deletions cut 5 bases from V and 7 bases from J, with 11 bases between. The CDR3 loop spans 12 amino acids. The chain's CDR3 is CASSNRGFGYTF. The CDR3 nucleotides are TGTGCCAGCAGTAACCGGGGGTTTGGCTACACCTTC.

CDR3 sequence reads: CASSFKRNQPQHF. The DNA for the CDR3 is TGCGCCAGCAGCTTTAAGCGCAATCAGCCCCAGCATTTT. The rearrangement joins TRBV5-1 to TRBJ1-5, with D hard to call. The CDR3 is 13 amino acids. Germline assignment: CDR1 SGHRS and CDR2 YFSETQ. V was clipped by 2 bases and J by 2 bases, with 5 bases between them.